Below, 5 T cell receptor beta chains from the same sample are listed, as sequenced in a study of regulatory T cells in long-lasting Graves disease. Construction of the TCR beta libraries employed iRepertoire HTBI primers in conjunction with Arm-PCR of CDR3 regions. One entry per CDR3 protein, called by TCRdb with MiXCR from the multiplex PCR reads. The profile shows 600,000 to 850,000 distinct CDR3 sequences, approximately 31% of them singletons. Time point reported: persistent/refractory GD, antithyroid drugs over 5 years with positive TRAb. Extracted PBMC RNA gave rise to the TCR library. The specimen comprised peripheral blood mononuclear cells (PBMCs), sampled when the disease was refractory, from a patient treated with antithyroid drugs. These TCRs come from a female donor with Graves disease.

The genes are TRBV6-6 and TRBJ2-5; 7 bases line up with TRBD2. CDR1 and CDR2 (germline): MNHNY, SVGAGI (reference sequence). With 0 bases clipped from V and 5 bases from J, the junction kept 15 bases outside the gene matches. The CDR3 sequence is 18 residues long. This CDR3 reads CASSYSIGVAGVSETQYF. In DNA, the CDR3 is TGTGCCAGCAGTTACTCGATCGGTGTTGCGGGAGTTTCCGAGACCCAGTACTTC.

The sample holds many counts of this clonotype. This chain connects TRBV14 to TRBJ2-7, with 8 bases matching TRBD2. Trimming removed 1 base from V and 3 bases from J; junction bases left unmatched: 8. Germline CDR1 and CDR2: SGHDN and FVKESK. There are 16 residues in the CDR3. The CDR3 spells CASSQASGRGGYEQYF. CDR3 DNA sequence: TGTGCCAGCAGCCAAGCAAGCGGGAGAGGTGGCTACGAGCAGTACTTC.

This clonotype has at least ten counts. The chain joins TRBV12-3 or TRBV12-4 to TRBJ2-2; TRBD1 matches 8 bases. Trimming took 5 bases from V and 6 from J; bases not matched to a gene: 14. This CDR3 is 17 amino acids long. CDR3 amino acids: CASSPSDRGRHAGELFF. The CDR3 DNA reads TGTGCCAGCAGTCCGTCTGACAGGGGACGACATGCCGGGGAGCTGTTTTTT.

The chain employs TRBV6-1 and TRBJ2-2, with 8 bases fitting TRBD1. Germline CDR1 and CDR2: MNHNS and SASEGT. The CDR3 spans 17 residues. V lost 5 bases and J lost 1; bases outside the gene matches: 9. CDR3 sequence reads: CASSSLVGQVNTGELFF. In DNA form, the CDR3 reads TGTGCCAGCAGTAGTCTTGTGGGACAGGTGAACACCGGGGAGCTGTTTTTT.

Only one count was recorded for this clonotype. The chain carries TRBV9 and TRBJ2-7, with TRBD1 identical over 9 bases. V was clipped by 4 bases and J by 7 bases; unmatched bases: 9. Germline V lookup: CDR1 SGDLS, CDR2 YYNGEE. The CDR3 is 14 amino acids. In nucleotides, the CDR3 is TGTGCCAGCAGCCCCCTACAGGGGGCTGGAGAGCAGTACTTC. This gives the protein CASSPLQGAGEQYF.